This note documents a single T cell receptor (beta chain) sequence. The study ran the assay at deep level. Sequencing used immunoSEQ multiplex PCR; TCRdb keeps in-frame clones, though not all of them. Of 2,500,000 or so clones in the sample, 85% to 95% were seen once. These data come from a study of shared clonotypes between healthy human individuals. V gave up 3 bases and J gave up 1 base; unmatched junction bases: 6. The CDR3 contains 15 residues. Looked up from germline, CDR1 is SGHTS and CDR2 is YDEGEE. Material: naive CD4+ T cells sorted from blood. Described subset: CD45RA+ positively selected. The TCR sequence derives from a man aged 18 to 30 in good health. V gene TRBV5-8 combines with J gene TRBJ1-1; 7 bases line up with TRBD1. CDR3 sequence: CASSSGQAGNTEAFF. The DNA of the CDR3 is TGTGCCAGCAGCTCCGGACAGGCGGGGAACACTGAAGCTTTCTTT.